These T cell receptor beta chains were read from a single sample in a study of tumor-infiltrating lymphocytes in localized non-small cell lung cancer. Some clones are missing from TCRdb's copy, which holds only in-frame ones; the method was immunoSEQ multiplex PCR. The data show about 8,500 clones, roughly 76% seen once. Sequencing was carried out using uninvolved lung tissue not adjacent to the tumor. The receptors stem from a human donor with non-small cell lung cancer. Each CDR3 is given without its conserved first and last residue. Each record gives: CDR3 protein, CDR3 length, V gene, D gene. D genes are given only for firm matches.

ASSDQGPSYNEQF 13 TRBV19 .
ASSFPNTGELF 11 TRBV11-2 .
ASSLVDRGNQPQH 13 TRBV28 .
ASSEVKAGRNEQF 13 TRBV6-1 TRBD2
ASSIGRGLFDVYNEQF 16 TRBV19 .
ASSFQSGDTQY 11 TRBV5-8 .
ASSSGAGTGVRAF 13 TRBV19 TRBD1
ASSVGKGGNTIY 12 TRBV9 .
ASRRQGSGANVLT 13 TRBV19 TRBD1
ASSQDNQPQH 10 TRBV6-1 .
ASSHQGLSGEAF 12 TRBV4-1 .
ASSYLTSGNEQF 12 TRBV6-5 TRBD2
ASSYLGQGSSEAF 13 TRBV6-6 .
ASSRGESNQPQH 12 TRBV27 .
ASSGQIYNEQF 11 TRBV5-5 .
ASSLGDRIYGYT 12 TRBV28 .
ASSFVAGTDTQY 12 TRBV28 .
ASSKPRGLAGFPYEQY 16 TRBV21-1 .
ASSLTSGSLYTQY 13 TRBV7-2 TRBD2
ASSPLEGRITEAF 13 TRBV14 .
ASSLYRGGTGELF 13 TRBV5-1 .
ASSFGGGAYEQY 12 TRBV5-8 TRBD2
ASSLGRVNEQF 11 TRBV5-4 .
ASSVGQGNSYEQY 13 TRBV19 TRBD1
ASSSLTGKFNNEQF 14 TRBV28 TRBD1
ASRTRDANYEQY 12 TRBV6-5 .
ASSPAGGAYEQY 12 TRBV7-9 TRBD1
ASSPPGELF 9 TRBV2 .
ASRAGGPETQY 11 TRBV28 TRBD2
ASSLDSGSQPQH 12 TRBV7-8 .
ASSYGGQNTEAF 12 TRBV6-5 .
ASSLAGDREQY 11 TRBV6-5 TRBD2
ASSIDYAGGFTDTQY 15 TRBV19 TRBD2